These T cell receptor beta chains were read from a single sample in a study of OX40 agonist ivuxolimab in advanced cancers. The table came from immunoSEQ multiplex PCR; TCRdb's copy has only in-frame clones and leaves some out. The sample includes roughly 60,000 clones, 70% to 90% of them seen just once. The source was CD4+ or CD8+ T cells sorted from blood, collected in a trial of the OX40 agonist ivuxolimab. The receptors here all came from an adult with an advanced solid tumor such as melanoma, head and neck, liver or kidney cancer. Both conserved end residues are part of each CDR3. Fields, in order: J gene, V gene, clone size, CDR3 length, D gene, CDR3 protein, CDR3 DNA. A D gene is named only where the DNA matches it firmly. Size is stated for part of the rows, as once, few or many counts, or as a class when the clone is expanded.

j_call: TRBJ2-6
v_call: TRBV10-1
clone_size: NA
cdr3_length: 13
d_call: NA
cdr3_aa: CASSEPGANVLTF
cdr3_nt: TGCGCCAGCAGTGAGCCCGGGGCCAACGTCCTGACTTTC

j_call: TRBJ2-1
v_call: TRBV18
clone_size: NA
cdr3_length: 16
d_call: TRBD2
cdr3_aa: CASSPPREGQGNEQFF
cdr3_nt: TGTGCCAGCTCACCACCACGGGAGGGCCAAGGGAATGAGCAGTTCTTC

j_call: TRBJ1-4
v_call: TRBV4-3
clone_size: NA
cdr3_length: 16
d_call: NA
cdr3_aa: CASSQARGGSKEKLFF
cdr3_nt: TGCGCCAGCAGCCAAGCCCGGGGGGGGAGCAAGGAAAAACTGTTTTTT

j_call: TRBJ1-3
v_call: TRBV2
clone_size: NA
cdr3_length: 14
d_call: NA
cdr3_aa: CASSTGAGGNTIYF
cdr3_nt: TGTGCCAGCAGTACCGGGGCCGGTGGAAACACCATATATTTT

j_call: TRBJ2-4
v_call: TRBV6-6
clone_size: NA
cdr3_length: 12
d_call: NA
cdr3_aa: CASSEGGNIQYF
cdr3_nt: TGTGCCAGCAGCGAGGGGGGGAACATTCAGTACTTC

j_call: TRBJ1-1
v_call: TRBV2
clone_size: once
cdr3_length: 14
d_call: NA
cdr3_aa: CASSARGGVAEAFF
cdr3_nt: TGTGCCAGCAGTGCGAGAGGTGGGGTAGCTGAAGCTTTCTTT

j_call: TRBJ1-2
v_call: TRBV19
clone_size: NA
cdr3_length: 16
d_call: NA
cdr3_aa: CASSIGADTVNYGYTF
cdr3_nt: TGTGCCAGTAGTATAGGGGCCGACACAGTGAACTATGGCTACACCTTC

j_call: TRBJ1-1
v_call: TRBV2
clone_size: NA
cdr3_length: 13
d_call: NA
cdr3_aa: CASRINQNTEAFF
cdr3_nt: TGTGCCAGCCGGATCAACCAAAACACTGAAGCTTTCTTT

j_call: TRBJ2-5
v_call: TRBV7-6
clone_size: NA
cdr3_length: 15
d_call: NA
cdr3_aa: CASRSRTGYGETQYF
cdr3_nt: TGTGCCAGCAGATCGCGAACAGGGTACGGCGAGACCCAGTACTTC

j_call: TRBJ1-5
v_call: TRBV5-1
clone_size: NA
cdr3_length: 14
d_call: NA
cdr3_aa: CASSLTGENQPQHF
cdr3_nt: TGCGCCAGCAGCTTGACCGGGGAAAATCAGCCCCAGCATTTT

j_call: TRBJ2-1
v_call: TRBV7-3
clone_size: NA
cdr3_length: 13
d_call: NA
cdr3_aa: CASSRDSDNEQFF
cdr3_nt: TGTGCCAGCAGCCGGGACTCTGACAATGAGCAGTTCTTC

j_call: TRBJ1-6
v_call: TRBV27
clone_size: NA
cdr3_length: 13
d_call: NA
cdr3_aa: CASSLQVNSPLHF
cdr3_nt: TGTGCCAGCAGCCTACAGGTTAATTCACCCCTCCACTTT

j_call: TRBJ2-7
v_call: TRBV28
clone_size: NA
cdr3_length: 16
d_call: NA
cdr3_aa: CASSPAGNLRPYEQYF
cdr3_nt: TGTGCCAGCAGTCCCGCGGGGAATCTCAGGCCCTACGAGCAGTACTTC

j_call: TRBJ2-5
v_call: TRBV4-3
clone_size: NA
cdr3_length: 15
d_call: NA
cdr3_aa: CASSQDIQPQETQYF
cdr3_nt: TGCGCCAGCAGCCAAGATATACAGCCCCAAGAGACCCAGTACTTC

j_call: TRBJ2-2
v_call: TRBV5-5
clone_size: NA
cdr3_length: 14
d_call: NA
cdr3_aa: CASSLAGQAGELFF
cdr3_nt: TGTGCCAGCAGCTTGGCCGGGCAGGCCGGGGAGCTGTTTTTT

j_call: TRBJ1-1
v_call: TRBV11-2
clone_size: NA
cdr3_length: 16
d_call: NA
cdr3_aa: CASSFAWGGGNTEAFF
cdr3_nt: TGTGCCAGCAGCTTCGCTTGGGGGGGAGGTAACACTGAAGCTTTCTTT

j_call: TRBJ2-2
v_call: TRBV2
clone_size: NA
cdr3_length: 14
d_call: NA
cdr3_aa: CASRDQLATGELFF
cdr3_nt: TGTGCCAGCAGAGACCAGTTAGCCACCGGGGAGCTGTTTTTT

j_call: TRBJ1-2
v_call: TRBV4-1
clone_size: NA
cdr3_length: 15
d_call: NA
cdr3_aa: CASSLGDPGNYGYTF
cdr3_nt: TGCGCCAGCAGCCTAGGGGACCCGGGGAACTATGGCTACACCTTC

j_call: TRBJ2-1
v_call: TRBV18
clone_size: NA
cdr3_length: 15
d_call: TRBD2
cdr3_aa: CASSPSGSGGDEQFF
cdr3_nt: TGTGCCAGCTCACCTAGCGGGAGTGGAGGCGATGAGCAGTTCTTC

j_call: TRBJ1-6
v_call: TRBV6-1
clone_size: once
cdr3_length: 13
d_call: NA
cdr3_aa: CASRWGLNSPLHF
cdr3_nt: TGTGCCAGCAGGTGGGGGCTAAATTCACCCCTCCACTTT

j_call: TRBJ1-6
v_call: TRBV7-2
clone_size: NA
cdr3_length: 13
d_call: NA
cdr3_aa: CASSPRPNSPLHF
cdr3_nt: TGTGCCAGCAGCCCCAGACCCAATTCACCCCTCCACTTT

j_call: TRBJ2-1
v_call: TRBV19
clone_size: NA
cdr3_length: 15
d_call: NA
cdr3_aa: CASSDLGGQNNEQFF
cdr3_nt: TGTGCCAGTAGTGACTTGGGGGGACAGAACAATGAGCAGTTCTTC

j_call: TRBJ1-1
v_call: TRBV6-1
clone_size: NA
cdr3_length: 14
d_call: NA
cdr3_aa: CASSAGILNTEAFF
cdr3_nt: TGTGCCAGCAGTGCCGGGATTCTGAACACTGAAGCTTTCTTT

j_call: TRBJ1-1
v_call: TRBV4-2
clone_size: once
cdr3_length: 16
d_call: NA
cdr3_aa: CASSKVTSRKNTEAFF
cdr3_nt: TGTGCCAGCAGCAAAGTAACCAGTCGAAAGAACACTGAAGCTTTCTTT

j_call: TRBJ2-1
v_call: TRBV9
clone_size: NA
cdr3_length: 14
d_call: TRBD2
cdr3_aa: CASSDLAGGYEQFF
cdr3_nt: TGTGCCAGCAGCGACCTAGCGGGAGGGTATGAGCAGTTCTTC

j_call: TRBJ2-1
v_call: TRBV5-1
clone_size: once
cdr3_length: 13
d_call: NA
cdr3_aa: CASSPYEGNEQFF
cdr3_nt: TGCGCCAGCAGTCCTTACGAGGGCAATGAGCAGTTCTTC

j_call: TRBJ2-5
v_call: TRBV27
clone_size: NA
cdr3_length: 15
d_call: NA
cdr3_aa: CASSLSRVAQETQYF
cdr3_nt: TGTGCCAGCAGTTTATCAAGGGTAGCCCAAGAGACCCAGTACTTC

j_call: TRBJ2-1
v_call: TRBV15
clone_size: once
cdr3_length: 16
d_call: NA
cdr3_aa: CATSRRAYSSYNEQFF
cdr3_nt: TGTGCCACCAGCAGGAGGGCCTACAGCTCCTACAATGAGCAGTTCTTC

j_call: TRBJ2-2
v_call: TRBV2
clone_size: NA
cdr3_length: 14
d_call: TRBD1
cdr3_aa: CASSENRGPGELFF
cdr3_nt: TGTGCCAGCAGTGAAAACAGGGGGCCCGGGGAGCTGTTTTTT

j_call: TRBJ2-3
v_call: TRBV5-1
clone_size: NA
cdr3_length: 15
d_call: NA
cdr3_aa: CASSFKGSSTDTQYF
cdr3_nt: TGCGCCAGCAGCTTCAAGGGGTCGAGCACAGATACGCAGTATTTT

j_call: TRBJ2-7
v_call: TRBV7-2
clone_size: NA
cdr3_length: 15
d_call: NA
cdr3_aa: CASSLNGGPWDEQYF
cdr3_nt: TGTGCCAGCAGCTTGAACGGGGGGCCCTGGGACGAGCAGTACTTC

j_call: TRBJ1-1
v_call: TRBV30
clone_size: few
cdr3_length: 14
d_call: NA
cdr3_aa: CAWSRGSLNTEAFF
cdr3_nt: TGTGCCTGGAGCAGAGGGTCTTTGAACACTGAAGCTTTCTTT

j_call: TRBJ1-5
v_call: TRBV19
clone_size: NA
cdr3_length: 13
d_call: NA
cdr3_aa: CASSTGPGQPQHF
cdr3_nt: TGTGCCAGTAGTACGGGACCCGGGCAGCCCCAGCATTTT

j_call: TRBJ2-3
v_call: TRBV5-1
clone_size: NA
cdr3_length: 16
d_call: NA
cdr3_aa: CASSSSTGYSTDTQYF
cdr3_nt: TGCGCCAGCAGCTCGTCGACAGGCTACAGCACAGATACGCAGTATTTT

j_call: TRBJ2-3
v_call: TRBV6-5
clone_size: NA
cdr3_length: 14
d_call: NA
cdr3_aa: CASSYSPGTDTQYF
cdr3_nt: TGTGCCAGCAGTTACTCCCCGGGGACAGATACGCAGTATTTT

j_call: TRBJ1-2
v_call: TRBV6-5
clone_size: NA
cdr3_length: 15
d_call: NA
cdr3_aa: CASSTRQALFYGYTF
cdr3_nt: TGTGCCAGCAGTACCCGACAAGCACTATTCTATGGCTACACCTTC

j_call: TRBJ2-3
v_call: TRBV9
clone_size: NA
cdr3_length: 17
d_call: TRBD1
cdr3_aa: CASSVGRGGWTTDTQYF
cdr3_nt: TGTGCCAGCAGCGTAGGGAGAGGGGGCTGGACCACAGATACGCAGTATTTT

j_call: TRBJ1-1
v_call: TRBV7-9
clone_size: NA
cdr3_length: 13
d_call: NA
cdr3_aa: CASSLVLDTEAFF
cdr3_nt: TGTGCCAGCAGCTTAGTTCTCGACACTGAAGCTTTCTTT

j_call: TRBJ2-5
v_call: TRBV7-9
clone_size: NA
cdr3_length: 14
d_call: TRBD2
cdr3_aa: CASSPQAGLETQYF
cdr3_nt: TGTGCCAGCAGCCCCCAAGCGGGATTGGAGACCCAGTACTTC

j_call: TRBJ2-3
v_call: TRBV6-5
clone_size: NA
cdr3_length: 11
d_call: NA
cdr3_aa: CASRRLDTQYF
cdr3_nt: TGTGCCAGCAGGCGGCTGGATACGCAGTATTTT

j_call: TRBJ2-4
v_call: TRBV6-6
clone_size: NA
cdr3_length: 14
d_call: TRBD1
cdr3_aa: CASRTGGTKNIQYF
cdr3_nt: TGTGCCAGCAGAACAGGGGGAACTAAAAACATTCAGTACTTC

j_call: TRBJ2-3
v_call: TRBV30
clone_size: NA
cdr3_length: 15
d_call: NA
cdr3_aa: CAWSTGMGATDTQYF
cdr3_nt: TGTGCCTGGAGTACCGGGATGGGGGCCACAGATACGCAGTATTTT

j_call: TRBJ1-1
v_call: TRBV11-2
clone_size: few
cdr3_length: 12
d_call: NA
cdr3_aa: CASSTLGTEAFF
cdr3_nt: TGTGCCAGCAGTACATTAGGGACTGAAGCTTTCTTT

j_call: TRBJ2-7
v_call: TRBV10-3
clone_size: NA
cdr3_length: 14
d_call: NA
cdr3_aa: CAIRSQGRFVEQYF
cdr3_nt: TGTGCCATCAGGTCACAGGGTAGGTTTGTGGAGCAGTACTTC

j_call: TRBJ2-3
v_call: TRBV7-9
clone_size: once
cdr3_length: 15
d_call: NA
cdr3_aa: CASSLLSGSTDTQYF
cdr3_nt: TGTGCCAGCAGCTTATTGAGCGGGAGCACAGATACGCAGTATTTT